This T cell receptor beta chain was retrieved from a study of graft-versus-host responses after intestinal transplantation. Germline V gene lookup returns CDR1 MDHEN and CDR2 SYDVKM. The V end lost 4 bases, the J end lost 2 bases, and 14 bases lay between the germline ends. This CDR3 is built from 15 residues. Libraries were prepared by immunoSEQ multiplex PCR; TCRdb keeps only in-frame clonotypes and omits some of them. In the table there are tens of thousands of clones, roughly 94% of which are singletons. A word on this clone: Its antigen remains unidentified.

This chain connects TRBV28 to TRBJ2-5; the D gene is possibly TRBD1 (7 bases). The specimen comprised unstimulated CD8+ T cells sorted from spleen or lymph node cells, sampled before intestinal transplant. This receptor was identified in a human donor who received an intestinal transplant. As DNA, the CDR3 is TGTGCCAGCAGTTGGAGGGGGCAACTACAAGAGACCCAGTACTTC. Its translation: CASSWRGQLQETQYF. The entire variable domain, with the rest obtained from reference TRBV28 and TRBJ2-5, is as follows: DVKVTQSSRYLVKRTGEKVFLECVQDMDHENMFWYRQDPGLGLRLIYFSYDVKMKEKGDIPEGYSVSREKKERFSLILESASTNQTSMYLCASSWRGQLQETQYFGPGTRLLVL.